Below are 30 T cell receptor beta chains sequenced from a single sample in a study of T cell responses to AZD1222 COVID-19 vaccine. Generated by immunoSEQ multiplex PCR, the TCRdb table keeps only in-frame clones and is missing some. The sample has about 76,000 clones, roughly nine tenths seen once; the top ten hold approximately 4.2%. Here the sequenced sample was peripheral blood, taken on day 0 of AZD1222 vaccination. Every receptor here comes from an adult in good health.

The chain is built from TRBV30 and TRBJ1-6, with D possibly TRBD1 on 5 matching bases. The germline V gene has CDR1 GTSNPN and CDR2 SVGIG (reference sequence). The CDR3 is 12 residues long. Trimming cost V 0 bases and J 13 bases, with 10 bases left between them. CDR3 nucleotides: TGTGCCTGGAGTGTACAGGCCTCCCCCCTCCACTTT. It is translated as CAWSVQASPLHF. Full variable domain (outside the CDR3, taken from reference TRBV30 and TRBJ1-6): SQTIHQWPATLVQPVGSPLSLECTVEGTSNPNLYWYRQAAGRGLQLLFYSVGIGQISSEVPQNLSASRPQDRQFILSSKKLLLSDSGFYLCAWSVQASPLHFGNGTRLTVT.

The V and J genes are TRBV27 and TRBJ2-7; D assignment may be TRBD1 or TRBD2 (5 bases each). The CDR3 consists of 14 residues. Between the trimmed V and J ends, which lost 6 bases and 5 bases, there was a span of 17 bases. From germline, CDR1 is MNHEY and CDR2 SMNVEV (reference sequence). The CDR3 is CASSGAAVPHEQYF. Here the CDR3 DNA reads TGTGCCAGCAGCGGGGCAGCGGTTCCCCACGAGCAGTACTTC.

The chain uses TRBV10-3 and TRBJ1-6, with D hard to call. Trimming pared 2 bases from V and 6 bases from J, leaving 11 bases between. The germline V gene has CDR1 ENHRY and CDR2 SYGVKD. This CDR3 is built from 15 residues. The CDR3 here is CAISEGVDSNSPLHF. CDR3 bases: TGTGCCATCAGTGAGGGTGTTGATTCTAATTCACCCCTCCACTTT.

The chain joins TRBV30 to TRBJ2-3; tentatively, D is TRBD1 (6 bases). The germline V gene encodes CDR1 GTSNPN and CDR2 SVGIG (reference sequence). Trimming removed 2 bases from V and 4 bases from J, with 19 bases in between. CDR3 length: 16 amino acids. DNA of the CDR3: TGTGCCTGGAGTACAGGGCAGGGCCGTCTCCCAGATACGCAGTATTTT. It translates to CAWSTGQGRLPDTQYF.

This clone was recorded only once. The chain recombines TRBV19 with TRBJ1-2; unclear D gene. The CDR3 runs 12 residues. Trimming removed 5 bases at V and 8 bases at J, with 12 bases between. The V gene's germline CDR1 is LNHDA and CDR2 SQIVND (reference sequence). The CDR3: CASSLQEGGYTF. The CDR3, as DNA: TGTGCCAGTAGTTTACAAGAAGGAGGCTACACCTTC.

The rearrangement links TRBV6-5 to TRBJ2-5; no reliable D call. V was cut by 4 bases and J by 5 bases, with 8 bases left in between. Germline-derived CDR1 and CDR2 are MNHEY and SVGAGI. The length of the CDR3 is 12 residues. The DNA for the CDR3 is TGTGCCAGCAGTTCAGTTCTCGAGACCCAGTACTTC. Its protein is CASSSVLETQYF.

This clone occurred once. The rearrangement joins TRBV5-1 to TRBJ2-7; TRBD2 matches at 7 bases. This CDR3 is 13 amino acids long. CDR1 is SGHRS and CDR2 is YFSETQ in the germline V gene. V shed 0 bases and J 6 bases; nucleotides not matched to a gene: 3. CDR3 region: CASSLGGSFEQYF. CDR3 DNA: TGCGCCAGCAGCTTGGGCGGGAGCTTCGAGCAGTACTTC.

The chain has TRBV28 and TRBJ1-1; no reliable D call. Trimming shortened V by 4 bases and J by 7 bases, and 4 bases separated the two germline ends. Germline-derived CDR1 and CDR2 are MDHEN and SYDVKM. This CDR3 is 10 amino acids long. As DNA, the CDR3 is TGTGCCAGCAGTTATAATGAAGCTTTCTTT. It specifies CASSYNEAFF.

The gene calls are TRBV2 and TRBJ1-2; D gene unclear. The CDR3 contains 12 residues. The germline V gene has CDR1 SNHLY and CDR2 FYNNEI. Trimming shortened V by 8 bases and J by 8 bases, and 15 bases separated the two germline ends. CDR3 in DNA: TGTGCCAGCCGACTGGCGTCAGAGGGCTACACCTTC. Encoded protein: CASRLASEGYTF. The full variable domain, with the rest looked up from reference TRBV2 and TRBJ1-2, is EPEVTQTPSHQVTQMGQEVILRCVPISNHLYFYWYRQILGQKVEFLVSFYNNEISEKSEIFDDQFSVERPDGSNFTLKIRSTKLEDSAMYFCASRLASEGYTFGSGTRLTVV.

This clone showed up just once. The chain uses TRBV5-4 and TRBJ2-3; D not resolved. The CDR3 contains 15 residues. V gave up 0 bases and J gave up 2 bases, with 10 bases separating them. The germline V gene encodes CDR1 SGHNT and CDR2 YYREEE (reference sequence). CDR3 coding DNA: TGTGCCAGCAGCTTGGGGGCCGGCTACACAGATACGCAGTATTTT. Its translation: CASSLGAGYTDTQYF.

The chain uses TRBV2 and TRBJ2-1, with D uncertain. The V gene lost 2 bases and the J gene lost 11 bases, with 19 bases spanning the gap. CDR1 is SNHLY and CDR2 is FYNNEI in the germline V gene. There are 15 residues in the CDR3. The CDR3 region has the DNA TGTGCCAGCAGTGAATTAATGCCCGCCACAATGAAGCAGTTCTTC. It encodes CASSELMPATMKQFF. Drawing the rest from reference TRBV2 and TRBJ2-1, the complete variable domain is EPEVTQTPSHQVTQMGQEVILRCVPISNHLYFYWYRQILGQKVEFLVSFYNNEISEKSEIFDDQFSVERPDGSNFTLKIRSTKLEDSAMYFCASSELMPATMKQFFGPGTRLTVL.

The V call is TRBV6-6, the J call TRBJ1-4; D not resolved. Deletions cut 2 bases from V and 8 bases from J, with 9 bases between. Germline CDR1 and CDR2: MNHNY and SVGAGI (reference sequence). The CDR3 runs 13 residues. This CDR3 reads CASSYRGTEKLFF. The CDR3, as DNA: TGTGCCAGCAGTTACCGCGGAACAGAAAAACTGTTTTTT.

The chain joins TRBV3-1 (or the pseudogene TRBV3-2) to TRBJ1-1; TRBD1 agrees at 10 bases. Germline V gives CDR1 LGHDT, CDR2 YNNKEL (reference sequence). The length of the CDR3 is 12 residues. J was trimmed by 10 bases and V by 8 bases; bases with no gene match: 7. The CDR3 bases are TGTGCCAGCGGGGGACAGGGGAACGCAGCTTTCTTT. As protein: CASGGQGNAAFF.

The chain recombines TRBV24-1 with TRBJ2-6; no clear D. Germline lookup yields CDR1 KGHDR and CDR2 SFDVKD. V dropped 6 bases and J dropped 5 bases, with 22 bases sitting between them. This CDR3 has 18 residues. In DNA form, the CDR3 reads TGTGCCACCAGTATACGCAATAGTACCAACAGTCGGGCCAACGTCCTGACTTTC. It specifies CATSIRNSTNSRANVLTF.

The chain combines TRBV5-1 with TRBJ2-5; a weak D match, TRBD2 (6 bases). CDR1 and CDR2 from the germline V gene are SGHRS and YFSETQ. Trimming took off 6 bases at V and 2 bases at J, with 17 bases between the two ends. CDR3 length: 15 residues. The CDR3 DNA is TGCGCCAGCACCTCTGACGGGGGAATTCAAGAGACCCAGTACTTC. The encoded protein is CASTSDGGIQETQYF.

This rearrangement joins TRBV6-1 to TRBJ2-7; D is unresolved. Trimming stripped 1 base from V and 2 bases from J, with 9 bases between. Germline V CDR1 and CDR2: MNHNS, SASEGT. The length of the CDR3 is 14 residues. CDR3 bases: TGTGCCAGCAGTGAAGGGGCCAATGCCTACGAGCAGTACTTC. This gives the protein CASSEGANAYEQYF.

The rearrangement links TRBV11-3 to TRBJ1-3; TRBD1 aligns across 7 bases. The CDR3 loop spans 10 amino acids. The ends lost 7 bases at V and 11 bases at J; junction bases unmatched: 2. Per germline, CDR1 SGHNT and CDR2 YENEEA. The DNA for the CDR3 is TGTGCCAGCACCCAGGGGGCCATATATTTT. Residues: CASTQGAIYF.

The CDR3 DNA sequence: TGTGCCATCAGGACAGGGGCCGAAGCTTTCTTT. Translated, it gives CAIRTGAEAFF. The chain is built from TRBV10-3 and TRBJ1-1, with 8 bases fitting TRBD1. The CDR3 runs to 11 residues. V gave up 6 bases and J gave up 8 bases; unmatched junction bases: 2. Looked up from germline, CDR1 is ENHRY and CDR2 is SYGVKD.

The chain joins TRBV7-9 to TRBJ1-1; TRBD1 aligns across 9 bases. The V and J ends lost 4 bases and 4 bases, in that order; junction bases with no gene match: 16. This CDR3 comprises 18 residues. Germline CDR1 SEHNR, CDR2 FQNEAQ (reference sequence). The CDR3 DNA reads as TGTGCCAGCAGCTCTGTCGCGGGACAGGGCGCTGTAGGCACTGAAGCTTTCTTT. Protein sequence: CASSSVAGQGAVGTEAFF.

V usage is TRBV10-3 and J usage is TRBJ1-2, with D perhaps TRBD1 (6 bases). Germline V gene lookup returns CDR1 ENHRY and CDR2 SYGVKD. V was shortened by 10 bases and J by 8 bases, with 14 bases between the two germline ends. The CDR3 contains 11 residues. The CDR3 protein is CATHYREGYTF. Written as DNA, the CDR3 is TGTGCCACCCATTACAGGGAAGGCTACACCTTC.

As to this clone: One junction end does not reproduce the germline sequence, and a read error may be involved. The genes are TRBV3-1 (or the pseudogene TRBV3-2) and TRBJ1-1; D remains ambiguous. Germline V lookup: CDR1 LGHDT, CDR2 YNNKEL (reference sequence). CDR3 length: 13 amino acids. CDR3: CASSQEVGNWFIF. DNA for the CDR3: TGTGCCAGCAGCCAAGAGGTAGGGAACTGGTTCATCTTT.

V and J are TRBV11-3 and TRBJ2-1, with D perhaps matching TRBD2 (6 bases). Germline loops: CDR1 SGHNT, CDR2 YENEEA. V was pared by 3 bases and J by 8 bases, with 14 bases between. The CDR3 loop spans 14 amino acids. CDR3 loop: CASSLEPSSDEQFF. CDR3 DNA: TGTGCCAGCAGCTTGGAACCCTCTAGCGATGAGCAGTTCTTC.

The rearrangement links TRBV6-5 to TRBJ2-7; D is undetermined. From germline, CDR1 is MNHEY and CDR2 SVGAGI. Between the trimmed V and J ends, which lost 7 bases and 3 bases, there was a span of 16 bases. The CDR3 is 14 amino acids. The CDR3 region has the DNA TGTGCCAGCATTTCCCCTAGAGACGGCTACGAGCAGTACTTC. Its protein product is CASISPRDGYEQYF.

The chain couples TRBV5-1 to TRBJ2-3; either TRBD1 or TRBD2 may fit D (5 bases each). Trimming cost V 4 bases and J 0 bases, with 9 bases left between them. The CDR3 is 14 amino acids. From germline, CDR1 is SGHRS and CDR2 YFSETQ. The CDR3 protein is CASSDRDSTDTQYF. The DNA for the CDR3 is TGCGCCAGCAGCGACCGGGACAGCACAGATACGCAGTATTTT.

This rearrangement joins TRBV10-3 to TRBJ2-1, with no clear D. The length of the CDR3 is 16 residues. CDR1 ENHRY and CDR2 SYGVKD come from the germline V gene. V was clipped by 4 bases and J by 6 bases, with 19 bases between them. CDR3 in DNA: TGTGCCATCAGTGTGGCCCCGAAGTTGACAAGCAATGAGCAGTTCTTC. The encoded protein is CAISVAPKLTSNEQFF.

Comments on this clone: The sample has other DNA sequences that encode this CDR3 too. The CDR3, as DNA: TGTGCCAGCTCGCGGCCGCAGGGCGGCTACACCTTC. Its protein is CASSRPQGGYTF. The rearrangement links TRBV18 to TRBJ1-2; possibly TRBD1 for D (5 bases). V was cut by 6 bases and J by 8 bases, with 13 bases left in between. CDR3 length: 12 amino acids. The germline V gene has CDR1 KGHSH and CDR2 LQKENI.

The chain has TRBV27 and TRBJ1-2; 7 bases fit TRBD1. CDR1 MNHEY and CDR2 SMNVEV come from the germline V gene (reference sequence). J lost 8 bases, V lost 7 bases, and 10 bases had no gene match. The CDR3 loop spans 13 amino acids. This CDR3 is CASNARQGGGYTF. The CDR3 DNA sequence: TGTGCCAGCAATGCCCGACAGGGCGGGGGCTACACCTTC.

The chain couples TRBV18 to TRBJ1-2; TRBD1 matches 8 bases. The length of the CDR3 is 13 residues. Germline CDR1 and CDR2: KGHSH and LQKENI. J gave up 6 bases and V 3 bases, and 3 bases lay outside the gene matches. The DNA of the CDR3 is TGTGCCAGCTCACCCTCAGGGGGCCATGGCTACACCTTC. As protein: CASSPSGGHGYTF.

The J gene is TRBJ1-4, the V gene TRBV12-3 or TRBV12-4; D remains ambiguous. The CDR3 is made up of 13 amino acids. Trimming shortened V by 1 base and J by 5 bases, and 5 bases separated the two germline ends. DNA for the CDR3: TGTGCCAGCAGTTTAGGGGAAAATGAAAAACTGTTTTTT. Translated, it gives CASSLGENEKLFF.

The J gene is TRBJ2-5, the V gene TRBV11-2; D not resolved. V lost 2 bases, J lost 1 base, and 5 bases lay in between. The germline V gene encodes CDR1 SGHAT and CDR2 FQNNGV. The CDR3 runs to 13 residues. CDR3 sequence reads: CASSLQIQETQYF. CDR3 DNA sequence: TGTGCCAGCAGCTTACAGATCCAAGAGACCCAGTACTTC. Full variable domain (missing parts from reference TRBV11-2 and TRBJ2-5): EAGVAQSPRYKIIEKRQSVAFWCNPISGHATLYWYQQILGQGPKLLIQFQNNGVVDDSQLPKDRFSAERLKGVDSTLKIQPAKLEDSAVYLCASSLQIQETQYFGPGTRLLVL.